The text below deals with one T cell receptor beta chain. This receptor's antigen is unknown. No base quality information exists; no much larger clone differs at one position. V lost 3 bases and J lost 7 bases, and the count of bases not matched to a germline gene is 4. CDR1 and CDR2 (SGHNT, YYREEE) derive from the germline V gene (reference sequence). From its cysteine to its phenylalanine, the CDR3 spans 13 amino acids. Just CDR3 DNA is preserved here, 39 bases in frame from base 1. Using the immunoSEQ v4 bias-controlled multiplex PCR assay, run blinded to group allocation, TCR-beta CDR3 regions were amplified from genomic DNA. To estimate the quantities of nucleated cells and T cells in each sample, reference gene primers were added alongside the TCR-beta primers. Sequencing of the libraries was performed on an Illumina MiSeq with a 100-cycle paired-end protocol. The authors processed their data as follows. Diversity and richness were calculated in immunoSEQ Analyzer software, with richness determined by iChao1 and clonality derived from Pielou evenness and Shannon diversity (0-1, with higher values meaning less diverse). CDR3 amino acid sequences with V/J genes were queried against VDJdb for CMV, EBV and influenza A specificities using confidence 3 and substitution 2. The Morisita-Horn index was used to assess TCR-beta amino acid clonotype overlap between villitis of unknown etiology, infectious villitis and control repertoires. The source is immuneACCESS, and TCRdb retained only in-frame sequences with V and J called. Part of the clones is not carried over; for the studies checked, unresolved V genes explain less than half of this, and the remainder is unexplained. The V and J calls and clone size come from that table; D and trimming were worked out from the DNA. The sample records approximately 780 clones, about 98% of which are singletons. About 3% of the sample goes to the ten largest clones.

The sample comes from a study of T cells in placental villitis. With respect to the entire study: Although two of the control placentae came from preterm deliveries, examination of those two placentae showed no significant pathology. To test an allograft-versus-infection hypothesis, the study compared placental TCR-beta repertoires across three groups: villitis of unknown etiology, unaffected controls matched for gestational age, and infectious villitis. Summary of the overall study and its limitations: Bulk tissue sequencing could not distinguish helper, regulatory or cytotoxic T cells, nor maternal versus fetal T cells, and excluded gamma-delta receptors. Because the paraffin blocks included small amounts of decidua, some of the captured T cells, particularly in controls, may have been decidual rather than villous infiltrates. Clonality was higher in villitis of unknown etiology placentae than in controls (median about 0.05 versus 0.006, p=0.0025), which points to clonal expansion. Higher CMV-specific clone frequencies were found in infectious CMV cases than in villitis of unknown etiology (about 0.01 vs 0.001), and no difference in CMV-specific clone frequencies was seen between villitis of unknown etiology and controls.

As controls, around 9 placentae without villitis were matched to the villitis of unknown etiology cases by gestational age at delivery. After delivery, placentae were collected and subjected to gross and histological evaluation prior to the selection of archival tissue. Five 10-micron scrolls were cut from each FFPE block, and DNA was then isolated using the AllPrep DNA/RNA FFPE Tissue kit. NanoDrop was used to check DNA concentration and purity, while a Bioanalyzer was used to assess RNA quality. This sequence was found in a human donor in good health; the placental T cells may come from both mother and fetus. Sequencing was done on a sample of placental tissue containing maternal and fetal cells. The chain uses TRBV5-4 and TRBJ1-2, and TRBD1 aligns with 9 junction nucleotides. The sequence in DNA is TGTGCCAGCAGCTGGGGACAGGGAAGTGGCTACACCTTC. Protein translation: CASSWGQGSGYTF. With all but the CDR3 taken from the reference TRBV5-4 and TRBJ1-2 genes, the full variable domain is: ETGVTQSPTHLIKTRGQQVTLRCSSQSGHNTVSWYQQALGQGPQFIFQYYREEENGRGNFPPRFSGLQFPNYSSELNVNALELDDSALYLCASSWGQGSGYTFGSGTRLTVV.